The next 20 T cell receptor beta chains were all read from a single sample in a study of PD-L1 blockade in urothelial cancer. The protocol was immunoSEQ multiplex PCR, while the TCRdb copy is restricted to in-frame clones and leaves out a portion. The sample shows about 43,000 clones, around 84% of them seen only once. Stated time point: pretreatment peripheral blood. Sample: PBMCs, taken around atezolizumab (anti-PD-L1) treatment. Receptor source: a man aged 60 to 75 with urothelial cancer.

This clone was counted once. In the same sample, other DNA sequences code for this CDR3. The gene calls are TRBV27 and TRBJ1-2; the match to TRBD1 covers 8 bases. The germline V gene encodes CDR1 MNHEY and CDR2 SMNVEV (reference sequence). Losses at the gene ends were 5 bases for V and 5 bases for J; bases not matched to a gene: 7. This CDR3 contains 14 residues. The CDR3 DNA follows: TGTGCCAGCAGTCCCGGACAGGGAAGATATGGCTACACCTTC. Protein sequence: CASSPGQGRYGYTF.

A remark on this clone: The sample carries other DNA sequences with the same CDR3. The V call is TRBV18, the J call TRBJ1-4; no clear D gene. This CDR3 has 13 amino acids. Trimming removed 4 bases from V and 7 bases from J, with 10 bases in between. The germline V gene has CDR1 KGHSH and CDR2 LQKENI. This CDR3 is CASSREAGEKLFF. In nucleotides, the CDR3 is TGTGCCAGCTCACGGGAGGCAGGTGAAAAACTGTTTTTT.

CDR3 sequence reads: CASSSLWDRLHEQYF. CDR3 nucleotides: TGTGCCAGTAGTAGCCTTTGGGACAGGCTCCACGAGCAGTACTTC. V is TRBV19 and J is TRBJ2-7; 8 bases are a match to TRBD1. This CDR3 region has 15 residues. Looked up from germline, CDR1 is LNHDA and CDR2 is SQIVND (reference sequence). With 4 bases clipped from V and 5 bases from J, the junction kept 10 bases outside the gene matches.

This rearrangement joins TRBV29-1 to TRBJ1-5; 7 bases match TRBD1. The CDR3 loop spans 14 amino acids. V was clipped by 4 bases and J by 5 bases; unmatched bases: 8. Looked up from germline, CDR1 is SQVTM and CDR2 is ANQGSEA. Here the CDR3 DNA reads TGCAGCGTTGGCCCGGGGACAGCGGATCAGCCCCAGCATTTT. Amino acids: CSVGPGTADQPQHF. The entire variable domain, with the rest obtained from reference TRBV29-1 and TRBJ1-5, is as follows: SAVISQKPSRDICQRGTSLTIQCQVDSQVTMMFWYRQQPGQSLTLIATANQGSEATYESGFVIDKFPISRPNLTFSTLTVSNMSPEDSSIYLCSVGPGTADQPQHFGDGTRLSIL.

The V and J genes are TRBV9 and TRBJ2-1, with a possible D match to TRBD2 (7 bases). From germline, CDR1 is SGDLS and CDR2 YYNGEE. The CDR3 covers 15 residues. V lost 5 bases to trimming and J lost 7 bases, with 19 bases between them. The CDR3 spells CASSAPPGGRNEQFF. For the CDR3, the DNA is TGTGCCAGCAGTGCACCTCCGGGGGGCCGAAATGAGCAGTTCTTC.

The chain has TRBV11-2 and TRBJ2-2; 10 nucleotides align to TRBD1. CDR3 length: 17 amino acids. V lost 5 bases to trimming and J lost 6 bases; unmatched junction nucleotides: 12. Germline values: CDR1 SGHAT, CDR2 FQNNGV. DNA of the CDR3: TGTGCCAGCAGCCAAGACAGGGGGCTGGGTATAGCCGGGGAGCTGTTTTTT. It specifies CASSQDRGLGIAGELFF.

The V gene is TRBV11-2, the J gene TRBJ1-6, with D hard to call. Germline values: CDR1 SGHAT, CDR2 FQNNGV. V was pared by 3 bases and J by 7 bases, with 10 bases between. This CDR3 comprises 14 residues. DNA for the CDR3: TGTGCCAGCAGCTTGGAACCGGAGAATTCACCCCTCCACTTT. It yields the protein CASSLEPENSPLHF.

V and J are TRBV4-2 and TRBJ1-5, with D tentatively TRBD1 (5 bases). Trimming pared 1 base from V and 1 base from J, leaving 5 bases between. Germline lookup yields CDR1 LGHNA and CDR2 YNFKEQ. The CDR3 totals 14 residues. The CDR3 sequence: CASSQGQSNQPQHF. The CDR3 DNA sequence: TGTGCCAGCAGCCAAGGACAGAGCAATCAGCCCCAGCATTTT.

The chain links TRBV30 to TRBJ2-6, with 7 bases matching TRBD1. Germline CDR1 is GTSNPN and CDR2 is SVGIG (reference sequence). The ends lost 5 bases at V and 1 base at J; junction bases unmatched: 14. The CDR3 sequence is 18 residues long. CDR3 loop: CAWSIRDSWTSGANVLTF. The CDR3 DNA reads as TGTGCCTGGTCTATCCGGGACAGTTGGACGTCTGGGGCCAACGTCCTGACTTTC.

The chain is built from TRBV10-2 and TRBJ2-1, with 11 positions matching TRBD2. J was trimmed by 6 bases and V by 6 bases; bases with no gene match: 7. Germline values: CDR1 WSHSY, CDR2 SAAADI. This CDR3 region has 15 residues. CDR3 residues: CASSAGLAALNEQFF. CDR3 sequence (DNA): TGCGCCAGCAGCGCGGGACTAGCGGCTCTCAATGAGCAGTTCTTC.

The CDR3 bases are TGTGCCAGCAGCTTAGAATCGCGCTGGGAGACCCAGTACTTC. It specifies CASSLESRWETQYF. The chain joins TRBV11-1 to TRBJ2-5; D is undetermined. V was cut by 1 base and J by 5 bases, with 11 bases left in between. This CDR3 contains 14 residues. From germline, CDR1 is SGHAT and CDR2 FQDESV (reference sequence).

The chain links TRBV29-1 to TRBJ1-5; TRBD1 agrees at 10 bases. Germline loops: CDR1 SQVTM, CDR2 ANQGSEA. The CDR3 is 13 residues long. V shed 6 bases, J shed 3 bases, and the junction held 2 bases outside the gene matches. CDR3 loop: CSVGTGVNQPQHF. In nucleotides, the CDR3 is TGCAGCGTGGGGACAGGGGTCAATCAGCCCCAGCATTTT.

A few counts support this clone. Other DNA sequences from this sample encode an identical CDR3 as well. V is TRBV10-1 and J is TRBJ2-3; no firm D call. The CDR3 covers 12 residues. Looked up from germline, CDR1 is WNHNN and CDR2 is SYGVQD (reference sequence). Trimming stripped 5 bases from V and 4 bases from J, with 7 bases between. The CDR3 reads CASSTGPDTQYF. The CDR3 region has the DNA TGCGCCAGCAGTACCGGTCCAGATACGCAGTATTTT.

The V and J genes are TRBV9 and TRBJ1-3, with 8 bases lining up with TRBD1. Germline V gene lookup returns CDR1 SGDLS and CDR2 YYNGEE. V lost 4 bases to trimming and J lost 0 bases; unmatched junction nucleotides: 9. The CDR3 loop spans 17 amino acids. The CDR3 DNA is TGTGCCAGCAGCTTAGAGTGGACAGGGAGCTCTGGAAACACCATATATTTT. It yields the protein CASSLEWTGSSGNTIYF.

The table lists this clone with a few counts. The chain combines TRBV6-5 with TRBJ2-7, with D possibly matching TRBD2 (6 bases). From germline, CDR1 is MNHEY and CDR2 SVGAGI. Trimming cost V 0 bases and J 6 bases, with 15 bases left between them. This CDR3 is built from 15 residues. CDR3 sequence reads: CASSYSPGGFGEQYF. The CDR3 nucleotides are TGTGCCAGCAGTTACTCCCCCGGGGGTTTCGGCGAGCAGTACTTC.

This chain links TRBV28 with TRBJ2-1; 11 nucleotides line up with TRBD2. Trimming removed 7 bases from V and 5 bases from J; junction bases left unmatched: 10. This CDR3 spans 16 amino acids. Per germline, CDR1 MDHEN and CDR2 SYDVKM. The CDR3 protein is CASINGGLAVNNEQFF. Here the CDR3 DNA reads TGTGCCAGCATCAATGGGGGACTAGCGGTTAACAATGAGCAGTTCTTC.

V is TRBV5-6 and J is TRBJ2-1; no reliable D call. V was shortened by 0 bases and J by 15 bases, with 10 bases between the two germline ends. The germline gives CDR1 SGHDT, CDR2 YYEEEE. CDR3 size: 11 residues. The CDR3 region is CASSLAQERFF. Here the CDR3 DNA reads TGTGCCAGCAGCTTGGCCCAGGAACGGTTCTTC.

In its sample, this clone was seen a few times. The rearrangement joins TRBV5-1 to TRBJ1-5; no clear D. The CDR3 is 12 amino acids. The V and J ends lost 3 bases and 3 bases respectively, with 4 bases between them. Per the germline V gene, CDR1 is SGHRS and CDR2 is YFSETQ. The CDR3 is CASSSLNQPQHF. The DNA of the CDR3 is TGCGCCAGCAGCTCCCTCAATCAGCCCCAGCATTTT.

V is TRBV7-8 and J is TRBJ2-1; 9 bases are shared with TRBD2. CDR1 is SGHVS, CDR2 FQNEAQ, per germline. CDR3 length: 18 amino acids. V shed 0 bases, J shed 5 bases, and the junction held 11 bases outside the gene matches. CDR3 nucleotides: TGTGCCAGCAGCTTAGCGCGATGGCTAGCGGGACGAGACAATGAGCAGTTCTTC. It specifies CASSLARWLAGRDNEQFF.

V usage is TRBV18 and J usage is TRBJ1-4, with TRBD1 matching over 9 bases. Germline trimming cut 1 base from V and 0 bases from J; bases unmatched to any gene: 9. Germline assignment: CDR1 KGHSH and CDR2 LQKENI. The CDR3 loop spans 19 amino acids. Here the CDR3 reads CASSPQGTGRASTNEKLFF. The CDR3 nucleotides read TGTGCCAGCTCACCACAAGGGACAGGGAGGGCCTCAACTAATGAAAAACTGTTTTTT.